This T cell receptor beta chain was observed in a study of T cell repertoires in cytomegalovirus infection. On the study more broadly: Alongside well-studied HLA-B-restricted CMV epitopes, recently identified HLA-C-restricted CMV epitopes were also used.

TCRdb called the reads again in MiXCR, with one record for every CDR3 protein. The sample yields approximately 350,000 distinct CDR3 sequences, nearly 35% seen once. This clonotype was recorded many times. The antigen is unknown. V was pared by 5 bases and J by 0 bases, with 11 bases between. Germline-derived CDR1 and CDR2 are SGHVS and FNYEAQ. This CDR3 comprises 16 residues. The source is a human donor in good health (CMV status not recorded). Some clones in this sample may be carry-over from other donors' samples. The specimen was cultured PBMCs, collected from culture after CMV antigen stimulation. This sequence joins TRBV7-6 and TRBJ1-6; D is undetermined. The CDR3 sequence: CASSNTRSSYNSPLHF. The CDR3 DNA reads as TGTGCCAGCAGCAACACCCGGAGCTCCTATAATTCACCCCTCCACTTT.